This TCR beta chain was captured in a study of blood T cells in healthy people across ages. Background on the study: When template switching was applied, about one barcoded beta molecule was captured per two T cells. Study-level results: It was the long-lived donors that had more naive CD4+ cells and higher diversity than aged donors. The lack of PBMC sorting stopped any conclusive naive versus antigen-experienced comparison.

A J-beta primer mix and a sample-barcoded 5' primer were used in a second PCR of about 7 to 12 cycles. TCRdb ran MiXCR on the 5' RACE reads and lists one entry per CDR3 protein. The profile shows some 920,000 distinct CDR3 sequences, 51% of them singletons. Peripheral blood was drawn, ten milliliters per donor. About this clonotype: What it binds is not known.

This clonotype originated in a woman aged 55-69 years in good health. The sample comprised blood.

Written as DNA, the CDR3 is TGTGCCAGCAGCCACCAGGGGTTCGGGAGCGCAGGAGAGCAGTACTTC. This encodes CASSHQGFGSAGEQYF. This chain joins TRBV3-1 and TRBJ2-7; D may correspond to TRBD1 or TRBD2 (6 bases each). CDR1 and CDR2 from the germline V gene are LGHDT and YNNKEL (reference sequence). The V end lost 3 bases, the J end lost 7 bases, and 22 bases lay between the germline ends. CDR3 size: 16 residues.